Listed below are T cell receptor beta chains from one sample, sequenced in a study of vaccination and CD4 T cells after COVID-19. No antigens are known for them. Each CDR3 protein gets one entry after TCRdb re-called the PCR reads with MiXCR. The repertoire has several thousand distinct CDR3 sequences, around 70% of them found once; the top ten carry about 39%. The sample consisted of CD4+ T cells from blood, cultured in vitro. These TCRs come from a human donor in good health. CDR3s include the opening cysteine and the closing phenylalanine or tryptophan. A D gene is named only where the DNA matches it firmly.

J: TRBJ1-6
V: TRBV5-1
D: -
CDR3: CASSLEGLYNSPLHF

J: TRBJ2-1
V: TRBV6-1
D: -
CDR3: CASSLRLNVPFF

J: TRBJ2-3
V: TRBV10-3
D: TRBD2
CDR3: CAIRGGTSRPDTQYF

J: TRBJ1-5
V: TRBV20-1
D: -
CDR3: CSAPSDGNSNQPQHF

J: TRBJ1-5
V: TRBV7-9
D: TRBD1
CDR3: CASSLAGQGDGPQHF

J: TRBJ2-5
V: TRBV2
D: -
CDR3: CASSEAGRPEETQYF

J: TRBJ2-2
V: TRBV20-1
D: -
CDR3: CSAPDKISSGELFF

J: TRBJ1-1
V: TRBV20-1
D: -
CDR3: CSARSNTEAFF

J: TRBJ2-5
V: TRBV19
D: -
CDR3: CASSIDSQETQYF

J: TRBJ2-3
V: TRBV7-2
D: TRBD2
CDR3: CASSLAGGGADTQYF

J: TRBJ1-2
V: TRBV6-1
D: -
CDR3: CASSPPPGVLSGYTF

J: TRBJ1-5
V: TRBV20-1
D: -
CDR3: CSATRLENNQPQHF

J: TRBJ1-2
V: TRBV7-2
D: -
CDR3: CATLYLGGYTF

J: TRBJ1-1
V: TRBV2
D: -
CDR3: CASSTGGATEAFF

J: TRBJ2-5
V: TRBV7-8
D: -
CDR3: CASRGGGVRQETQYF

J: TRBJ2-3
V: TRBV4-2
D: -
CDR3: CASSQDRGYLSDTQYF

J: TRBJ2-2
V: TRBV6-5
D: TRBD2
CDR3: CASSWGGGNTGELFF

J: TRBJ1-6
V: TRBV5-1
D: -
CDR3: CASRQSAGNNSPLHF